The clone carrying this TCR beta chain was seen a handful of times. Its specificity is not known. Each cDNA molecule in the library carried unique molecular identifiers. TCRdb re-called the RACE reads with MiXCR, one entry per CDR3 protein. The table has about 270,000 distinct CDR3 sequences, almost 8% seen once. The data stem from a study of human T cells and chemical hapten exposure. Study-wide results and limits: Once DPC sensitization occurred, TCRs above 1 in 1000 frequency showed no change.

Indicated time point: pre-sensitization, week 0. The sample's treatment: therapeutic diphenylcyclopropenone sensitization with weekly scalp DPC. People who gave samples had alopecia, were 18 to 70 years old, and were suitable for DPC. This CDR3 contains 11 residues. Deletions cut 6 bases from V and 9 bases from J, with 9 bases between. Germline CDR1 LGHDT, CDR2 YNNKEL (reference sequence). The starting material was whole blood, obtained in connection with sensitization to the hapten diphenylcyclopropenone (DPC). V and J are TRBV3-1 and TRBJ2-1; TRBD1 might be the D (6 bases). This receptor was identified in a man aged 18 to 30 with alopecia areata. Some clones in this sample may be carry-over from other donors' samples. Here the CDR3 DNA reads TGTGCCAGCAGAGGGGGAAGTGAGCAGTTCTTC. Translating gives CASRGGSEQFF.